These 26 T cell receptor beta chains originate from one sample sequenced in a study of regulatory T cells in long-lasting Graves disease. Time point in this sample: newly diagnosed GD, antithyroid drugs for less than 3 months. Making the TCR library involved RNA that had been extracted from PBMCs. Arm-PCR of CDR3 regions and iRepertoire HTBI primers were used to build TCR beta libraries. TCRdb analysed the multiplex PCR reads with MiXCR anew, one entry per CDR3 protein. The sample comprises hundreds of thousands of distinct CDR3 sequences, about 16% of which are singletons, and around 11% rests with the top ten. These same records also appear under a second study, on T cells in Graves' hyperthyroidism and ophthalmopathy.

The source was peripheral blood mononuclear cells (PBMCs), collected at new diagnosis, from a patient treated with antithyroid drugs. These receptors all come from a man in his late teens or twenties with Graves disease.

This clonotype turned up a few times. J is TRBJ1-1 and V is TRBV5-5; 7 bases align to TRBD1. The V gene end was trimmed by 2 bases and the J gene end by 5 bases; junction bases not matched to a gene: 12. The CDR3 covers 16 residues. Germline lookup yields CDR1 SGHKS and CDR2 YYEKEE (reference sequence). In DNA form, the CDR3 reads TGTGCCAGCAGCTTCGGCAGGGGGAGTGCGTCGACTGAAGCTTTCTTT. The encoded protein is CASSFGRGSASTEAFF.

This clonotype was detected ten times or more. This chain joins TRBV20-1 and TRBJ2-3; 8 bases match TRBD1. The CDR3 has 14 residues. Germline V gene lookup returns CDR1 DFQATT and CDR2 SNEGSKA (reference sequence). The V and J ends lost 6 bases and 2 bases, in that order; junction bases with no gene match: 7. The chain's CDR3 is CSAKTGGNTDTQYF. For the CDR3, the DNA is TGCAGTGCCAAAACAGGGGGGAACACAGATACGCAGTATTTT.

This clonotype was observed at least ten times. The rearrangement joins TRBV11-2 to TRBJ2-2; D gene ambiguous. V lost 1 base and J 5 bases, leaving 14 bases between the germline ends. Germline CDR1 is SGHAT and CDR2 is FQNNGV. The CDR3 runs 16 residues. The CDR3 region has the DNA TGTGCCAGCAGCTTAGTTTTAGATCGAACAACCGGGGAGCTGTTTTTT. Translated, it gives CASSLVLDRTTGELFF. The full variable domain, rest sourced from reference TRBV11-2 and TRBJ2-2, is EAGVAQSPRYKIIEKRQSVAFWCNPISGHATLYWYQQILGQGPKLLIQFQNNGVVDDSQLPKDRFSAERLKGVDSTLKIQPAKLEDSAVYLCASSLVLDRTTGELFFGEGSRLTVL.

This clonotype was seen repeatedly, ten times or more. The genes are TRBV30 and TRBJ2-2; 7 nucleotides align to TRBD2. Unmatched junction bases numbered 4, after V lost 0 bases and J lost 6 bases. Per germline, CDR1 GTSNPN and CDR2 SVGIG (reference sequence). The CDR3 loop spans 14 amino acids. CDR3 amino acids: CAWSVISGSGELFF. The CDR3, as DNA: TGTGCCTGGAGTGTAATTAGCGGGTCCGGGGAGCTGTTTTTT.

The table lists this clonotype with many counts. The rearrangement links TRBV13 to TRBJ2-4; possibly TRBD1 for D (6 bases). CDR1 is PRHDT and CDR2 is FYEKMQ in the germline V gene (reference sequence). With 3 bases removed from V and 7 bases from J, the gap between germline ends came to 7 bases. The CDR3 totals 12 residues. The CDR3 protein is CASSFDRNIQYF. In DNA form, the CDR3 reads TGTGCCAGCAGCTTCGACAGGAACATTCAGTACTTC.

On this clonotype: Being one base from a much bigger clone, this may be a read error. CDR3: CASSPSGVGTTQPQHF. The CDR3 bases are TGTGCCAGCTCACCCAGCGGTGTGGGGACGACTCAGCCCCAGCATTTT. The gene calls are TRBV18 and TRBJ1-5, with a weak D call TRBD1 (5 bases). CDR1 KGHSH and CDR2 LQKENI come from the germline V gene. V dropped 3 bases and J dropped 6 bases, with 18 bases sitting between them. The CDR3 sequence is 16 residues long.

This clonotype occurred many times. The chain employs TRBV20-1 and TRBJ2-1; 14 nucleotides agree with TRBD2. The V gene's germline CDR1 is DFQATT and CDR2 SNEGSKA (reference sequence). The CDR3 is made up of 15 amino acids. V gave up 5 bases and J gave up 4 bases; unmatched junction bases: 4. The DNA of the CDR3 is TGCAGTGCTCCGACTAGCGGGAGGGTATACAATGAGCAGTTCTTC. Protein sequence: CSAPTSGRVYNEQFF.

The chain combines TRBV27 with TRBJ1-3, with D uncertain. The length of the CDR3 is 14 residues. Trimming took off 3 bases at V and 0 bases at J, with 6 bases between the two ends. Looked up from germline, CDR1 is MNHEY and CDR2 is SMNVEV (reference sequence). Here the CDR3 DNA reads TGTGCCAGCAGTTTCATTGGCTCTGGAAACACCATATATTTT. Amino acids: CASSFIGSGNTIYF.

In regard to this clonotype: This is likely an artifact of a read error, given a far larger clone one base away. The chain uses TRBV12-3 or TRBV12-4 and TRBJ2-7; the D gene could be TRBD1 or TRBD2 (5 bases each). The ends were cut back, 3 bases at V and 2 bases at J, with 17 bases in the middle. The CDR3 loop spans 16 amino acids. CDR3 nucleotide sequence: TGTGCCAGCAGTTTCCTGGACGGGACCGAGACCTACGAGCAGTACTTC. Translated, it gives CASSFLDGTETYEQYF.

This clonotype was detected ten times or more. This sequence joins TRBV25-1 and TRBJ1-1; tentatively, D is TRBD1 (5 bases). The CDR3 sequence is 15 residues long. The germline V and J ends were trimmed by 2 bases and 5 bases, with 15 bases remaining between them. Germline V CDR1 and CDR2: MGHDK, SYGVNS. In nucleotides, the CDR3 is TGTGCCAGCAGTGAAGGTCTGGGGCTGAGAACTGAAGCTTTCTTT. The encoded protein is CASSEGLGLRTEAFF.

This chain joins TRBV15 and TRBJ2-7, with a weak D call TRBD1 (6 bases). Germline assignment: CDR1 LNHNV and CDR2 YYDKDF (reference sequence). The length of the CDR3 is 14 residues. V lost 3 bases, J lost 2 bases, and 11 bases lay in between. The CDR3 DNA reads as TGTGCCACCAGCAGTTGGACAGCCACCTACGAGCAGTACTTC. This gives the protein CATSSWTATYEQYF.

This clonotype has a count of ten or more. The chain uses TRBV3-1 and TRBJ2-3, with no clear D. Germline assignment: CDR1 LGHDT and CDR2 YNNKEL (reference sequence). This CDR3 has 12 amino acids. Trimming removed 5 bases from V and 7 bases from J, with 10 bases in between. As DNA, the CDR3 is TGTGCCAGCAGCTTGGAAGGGAATACGCAGTATTTT. Translation: CASSLEGNTQYF.

V usage is TRBV28 and J usage is TRBJ2-7, with D uncertain. Germline CDR1 and CDR2: MDHEN and SYDVKM. There are 13 residues in the CDR3. Trimming took off 2 bases at V and 6 bases at J, with 11 bases between the two ends. This CDR3 is CASSLGLRLEQYF. The DNA of the CDR3 is TGTGCCAGCAGTTTAGGGCTAAGGCTCGAGCAGTACTTC.

This clonotype was found many times. The V gene is TRBV27, the J gene TRBJ2-3, with D possibly TRBD2 on 6 matching bases. Between the trimmed V and J ends, which lost 2 bases and 1 base, there was a span of 13 bases. Germline CDR1 MNHEY, CDR2 SMNVEV (reference sequence). The CDR3 length is 16 residues. CDR3 protein: CASSLVRVAGTDTQYF. The CDR3 DNA is TGTGCCAGCAGTTTAGTAAGGGTAGCGGGCACAGATACGCAGTATTTT.

Ten or more counts support this clonotype. The V and J genes are TRBV19 and TRBJ1-1; a possible D gene is TRBD1 (5 bases). Germline loops: CDR1 LNHDA, CDR2 SQIVND (reference sequence). The V gene lost 9 bases and the J gene lost 2 bases, with 16 bases spanning the gap. The CDR3 runs 14 residues. CDR3 sequence (DNA): TGTGCCAGCAGTTACGTGGGGGGAAACACTGAAGCTTTCTTT. Amino acids: CASSYVGGNTEAFF.

This clonotype was seen a few times. V gene TRBV3-1 combines with J gene TRBJ2-7; perhaps D is TRBD1 or TRBD2 (5 bases each). This CDR3 has 15 residues. The ends were cut back, 1 base at V and 3 bases at J, with 13 bases in the middle. Germline V gene lookup returns CDR1 LGHDT and CDR2 YNNKEL (reference sequence). The CDR3 DNA follows: TGTGCCAGCAGCCAAGTTGTCGGGACCTTCTACGAGCAGTACTTC. This codes for CASSQVVGTFYEQYF.

This clonotype was seen at least ten times. A junction boundary mismatches the germline segment, possibly from a read error. The V and J genes are TRBV5-1 and TRBJ2-2; maybe TRBD1 (6 bases). The CDR3 is made up of 15 amino acids. Per germline, CDR1 SGHRS and CDR2 YFSETQ. The CDR3 spells CASSRGQANTGELFF. Written as DNA, the CDR3 is TGTGCCAGCAGTAGGGGACAAGCGAACACCGGGGAGCTGTTTTTT.

In this sample, this clonotype turned up many times. V is TRBV27 and J is TRBJ2-5; weak D call: TRBD1 (5 bases). The germline V gene has CDR1 MNHEY and CDR2 SMNVEV (reference sequence). V lost 7 bases, J lost 6 bases, and 9 bases lay in between. The CDR3 is made up of 11 amino acids. CDR3 sequence (DNA): TGTGCCAGCATTCAGGGAAAGACCCAGTACTTC. Translated, it gives CASIQGKTQYF.

This clonotype occurred a few times. This chain connects TRBV9 to TRBJ2-3; 8 nucleotides line up with TRBD1. The ends lost 0 bases at V and 2 bases at J; junction bases unmatched: 2. The CDR3 covers 15 residues. The germline CDR1 and CDR2 sequences are SGDLS and YYNGEE. CDR3 sequence: CASSVGQGATDTQYF. Written as DNA, the CDR3 is TGTGCCAGCAGCGTAGGGCAGGGGGCCACAGATACGCAGTATTTT. Complete variable domain (other parts from reference TRBV9 and TRBJ2-3): DSGVTQTPKHLITATGQRVTLRCSPRSGDLSVYWYQQSLDQGLQFLIQYYNGEERAKGNILERFSAQQFPDLHSELNLSSLELGDSALYFCASSVGQGATDTQYFGPGTRLTVL.

As concerns this clonotype: This may stem from a read error, because a much larger clone lies one nucleotide away. The V gene is TRBV6-2 or TRBV6-3, the J gene TRBJ2-7, with 9 positions matching TRBD1. Germline CDR1 is MNHEY and CDR2 is SVGEGT. The CDR3 runs 15 residues. CDR3 DNA sequence: TGTGCCAGCAGTGTTGGACAGGGGTACTCCTACGACCAGTACTTC. This translates into CASSVGQGYSYDQYF.

Notes on this clonotype: A read error may account for a junction end that differs from germline. V and J are TRBV20-1 and TRBJ2-7, with 9 bases that match TRBD1. There are 12 residues in the CDR3. Germline V lookup: CDR1 DFQATT, CDR2 SNEGSKA (reference sequence). The CDR3 region has the DNA TGCAGTGCTAGGGTTGGACAGGGGAGGCCCTCCTTC. As protein: CSARVGQGRPSF.

This clonotype was seen more than once but under ten times. This rearrangement joins TRBV13 to TRBJ2-7; a possible D gene is TRBD2 (5 bases). This CDR3 has 12 residues. Trimming removed 4 bases from V and 5 bases from J, with 9 bases in between. Looked up from germline, CDR1 is PRHDT and CDR2 is FYEKMQ (reference sequence). DNA of the CDR3: TGTGCCAGCAGCTCTATGGAGGACGAGCAGTACTTC. Translation gives CASSSMEDEQYF.

This clonotype was found a few times. The chain carries TRBV11-2 and TRBJ2-1; 11 bases match TRBD2. The CDR3 covers 16 residues. V lost 4 bases and J lost 4; bases outside the gene matches: 6. Germline V CDR1 and CDR2: SGHAT, FQNNGV. CDR3 sequence: CASSSTGLAAYNEQFF. The DNA of the CDR3 is TGTGCCAGCAGCTCCACGGGACTAGCGGCGTACAATGAGCAGTTCTTC.

In its sample, this clonotype was seen many times. CDR3 sequence: CASGNRDVRNEQFF. The CDR3 DNA sequence: TGTGCCAGCGGGAATAGGGACGTCAGAAATGAGCAGTTCTTC. This sequence joins TRBV7-6 and TRBJ2-1; the D gene could be TRBD1 or TRBD2 (5 bases each). V was cut by 8 bases and J by 7 bases, with 18 bases left in between. This CDR3 spans 14 amino acids. Per germline, CDR1 SGHVS and CDR2 FNYEAQ.

Ten or more counts support this clonotype. The rearrangement joins TRBV7-9 to TRBJ2-1, with D possibly being TRBD1 (7 bases). Trimming took off 5 bases at V and 5 bases at J, with 19 bases between the two ends. CDR3 length: 16 residues. Germline assignment: CDR1 SEHNR and CDR2 FQNEAQ (reference sequence). The CDR3 is CASSRQGGRADNEQFF. The CDR3 region has the DNA TGTGCCAGCAGCCGGCAGGGGGGACGGGCGGACAATGAGCAGTTCTTC.

This clonotype has just a few counts. The junction departs from germline at one end; a sequencing error may be responsible. V usage is TRBV15 and J usage is TRBJ2-3; D is uncertain. From germline, CDR1 is LNHNV and CDR2 YYDKDF (reference sequence). The CDR3 length is 12 residues. The chain's CDR3 is CATSRDRATCFF. The CDR3 bases are TGTGCCACCAGCAGAGATCGGGCTACTTGTTTTTTT.